This T cell receptor (beta chain) comes out of a study of T cells in Graves' hyperthyroidism and ophthalmopathy. Using RNA transcripts as the source, TCR beta CDR3 regions were amplified. First-round RT-PCR targeting the TCR CDR3 was performed with the HTBI primer set. Each CDR3 protein gets one entry after TCRdb re-called the multiplex PCR reads with MiXCR. The top ten hold roughly 6.2% of the sample, which has nearly 600,000 distinct CDR3 sequences, about 15% seen once. This clonotype was counted ten times or more. The germline V gene encodes CDR1 SNHLY and CDR2 FYNNEI. The CDR3 runs to 14 residues. Trimming took 2 bases from V and 0 from J, leaving 5 bases between them.

The material sequenced was blood. This TCR came from a woman between 25 and 40 years old with Graves' hyperthyroidism that later progressed to Graves' ophthalmopathy. This rearrangement joins TRBV2 to TRBJ1-3; D is unresolved. Written as DNA, the CDR3 is TGTGCCAGCAGTGAACTTATCTCTGGAAACACCATATATTTT. Translation: CASSELISGNTIYF. The full variable domain, in which reference TRBV2 and TRBJ1-3 provide the parts outside the CDR3, is EPEVTQTPSHQVTQMGQEVILRCVPISNHLYFYWYRQILGQKVEFLVSFYNNEISEKSEIFDDQFSVERPDGSNFTLKIRSTKLEDSAMYFCASSELISGNTIYFGEGSWLTVV.